What follows are 21 T cell receptor beta chains derived from one specimen sequenced in a study of blood T cell repertoires in COVID-19. Only in-frame clones appear in the TCRdb table, and some are missing; sequencing was by immunoSEQ multiplex PCR. Found here are around 480,000 clones, approximately 88% of them singletons; the top ten hold 10% to 15%. The sample taken for sequencing was peripheral blood. The origin of the receptors is a woman between 50 and 59 years old with COVID-19, enrolled during active disease.

The gene calls are TRBV7-2 and TRBJ2-2; 8 nucleotides align to TRBD1. The V gene end was trimmed by 5 bases and the J gene end by 4 bases; junction bases not matched to a gene: 9. This CDR3 is 16 amino acids long. Germline V gene sequence: CDR1 SGHTA, CDR2 FQGNSA. CDR3 loop: CASSRTGGLGTGELFF. The CDR3 coding sequence is TGTGCCAGCAGCCGCACAGGGGGGTTGGGCACCGGGGAGCTGTTTTTT.

V and J are TRBV2 and TRBJ2-3; TRBD1 matches 8 bases. CDR3 size: 11 residues. Per the germline V gene, CDR1 is SNHLY and CDR2 is FYNNEI. The ends lost 7 bases at V and 6 bases at J; junction bases unmatched: 0. The CDR3 coding sequence is TGTGCCAGCAACAGGGGGGATACGCAGTATTTT. This encodes CASNRGDTQYF.

This clone was observed a handful of times. The chain recombines TRBV5-1 with TRBJ2-3, with 7 positions matching TRBD2. CDR1 and CDR2 (germline): SGHRS, YFSETQ. The junction had 6 bases not matched to a gene; V was cut back by 3 bases and J by 2 bases. This CDR3 contains 15 residues. The CDR3 sequence is CASSSLAEFTDTQYF. CDR3 coding DNA: TGCGCCAGCAGCTCCCTAGCGGAGTTCACAGATACGCAGTATTTT.

The V gene is TRBV19, the J gene TRBJ2-7; D is perhaps TRBD1 (5 bases). The CDR3 is 12 amino acids. Trimming cost V 6 bases and J 4 bases, with 10 bases left between them. Germline-derived CDR1 and CDR2 are LNHDA and SQIVND (reference sequence). CDR3 sequence: CASSETAYEQYF. DNA of the CDR3: TGTGCCAGTAGCGAGACAGCTTACGAGCAGTACTTC.

This clone was seen more than once but under ten times. The V gene is TRBV10-1, the J gene TRBJ2-3, with D possibly TRBD2 on 5 matching bases. Germline loops: CDR1 WNHNN, CDR2 SYGVQD (reference sequence). This CDR3 comprises 13 residues. The ends were cut back, 4 bases at V and 5 bases at J, with 10 bases in the middle. The CDR3 DNA reads TGCGCCAGCAGTGGGAGAGGAGGAGATACGCAGTATTTT. It specifies CASSGRGGDTQYF.

The chain joins TRBV12-5 to TRBJ1-2; perhaps TRBD1 as D (6 bases). With 2 bases removed from V and 4 bases from J, the gap between germline ends came to 23 bases. The CDR3 sequence is 18 residues long. Germline loops: CDR1 LGHNT, CDR2 FRNRAP. Here the CDR3 reads CASGLLSDRGSRIYGYTF. Here the CDR3 DNA reads TGTGCTAGTGGTTTGTTGTCCGATAGGGGGAGTCGTATCTATGGCTACACCTTC.

This clone has only one observation. This chain links TRBV13 with TRBJ1-6; D perhaps matches TRBD1 (6 bases). V lost 3 bases and J lost 7, with 13 bases in between. The germline gives CDR1 PRHDT, CDR2 FYEKMQ (reference sequence). This CDR3 comprises 15 residues. The chain's CDR3 is CASSFSQGINSPLHF. The CDR3 region has the DNA TGTGCCAGCAGCTTCTCCCAGGGGATCAATTCACCCCTCCACTTT.

This chain uses TRBV6-2 or TRBV6-3 with TRBJ1-5; D is unresolved. The V gene's germline CDR1 is MNHEY and CDR2 SVGEGT. This CDR3 spans 13 amino acids. Trimming shortened V by 1 base and J by 6 bases, and 7 bases separated the two germline ends. The CDR3 bases are TGTGCCAGCAGTTACTGGGGAGGTCAGCCCCAGCATTTT. Amino acids: CASSYWGGQPQHF.

The chain is built from TRBV5-1 and TRBJ2-4; weak D call: TRBD2 (6 bases). CDR1 and CDR2 from the germline V gene are SGHRS and YFSETQ. This CDR3 is 13 amino acids long. V gave up 2 bases and J gave up 8 bases, with 11 bases separating them. CDR3 loop: CASSFSGEDIQYF. For the CDR3, the DNA is TGCGCCAGCAGCTTTAGCGGAGAGGACATTCAGTACTTC.

A single count supports this clone. Other DNA variants within this sample encode the same CDR3. The chain combines TRBV27 with TRBJ1-1, with no clear D. Per the germline V gene, CDR1 is MNHEY and CDR2 is SMNVEV (reference sequence). V was clipped by 6 bases and J by 2 bases, with 10 bases between them. This CDR3 is 13 amino acids long. CDR3 nucleotides: TGTGCCAGCAGCCTCTCGGTAAACACTGAAGCTTTCTTT. The encoded protein is CASSLSVNTEAFF.

The gene calls are TRBV9 and TRBJ1-3, with D hard to call. CDR3 length: 15 amino acids. The germline CDR1 and CDR2 sequences are SGDLS and YYNGEE. V was clipped by 1 base and J by 2 bases, with 10 bases between them. The CDR3 region is CASSVSPGTGNTIYF. In nucleotides, the CDR3 is TGTGCCAGCAGCGTATCCCCGGGAACTGGAAACACCATATATTTT.

A note on this clone: This sample also contains other DNA sequences that code for the same CDR3. The chain links TRBV12-3 or TRBV12-4 to TRBJ1-1; no firm D call. This CDR3 region has 13 residues. Deletions cut 6 bases from V and 0 bases from J, with 8 bases between. The CDR3 region has the DNA TGTGCCAGCAGCCAGACATTGAACACTGAAGCTTTCTTT. Translation: CASSQTLNTEAFF.

The chain has TRBV7-9 and TRBJ1-4, with D possibly being TRBD1 (5 bases). Germline CDR1 reads SEHNR; CDR2 reads FQNEAQ (reference sequence). This CDR3 has 15 amino acids. V lost 5 bases to trimming and J lost 5 bases, with 15 bases between them. The CDR3 sequence is CASSPPRRGNEKLFF. CDR3 bases: TGTGCCAGCAGCCCCCCTCGCCGGGGGAATGAAAAACTGTTTTTT.

This rearrangement joins TRBV5-4 to TRBJ1-1; 8 bases map to TRBD1. The trim removed 3 bases at V and 1 base at J, leaving 11 bases unmatched. This CDR3 comprises 17 residues. Germline V gene sequence: CDR1 SGHNT, CDR2 YYREEE (reference sequence). The CDR3 nucleotides read TGTGCCAGCAGCTCCGGGACAGGATTGGTAGGGAACACTGAAGCTTTCTTT. Translated, it gives CASSSGTGLVGNTEAFF.

V usage is TRBV19 and J usage is TRBJ1-5; the match to TRBD1 covers 10 bases. The CDR3 runs 16 residues. Germline-derived CDR1 and CDR2 are LNHDA and SQIVND (reference sequence). The V gene end was trimmed by 2 bases and the J gene end by 4 bases; junction bases not matched to a gene: 5. CDR3: CASSIMRTGGNQPQHF. CDR3 in DNA: TGTGCCAGTAGTATAATGCGGACAGGGGGGAATCAGCCCCAGCATTTT.

Concerning this clone: Other nucleotide sequences from this sample produce the same CDR3. The V call is TRBV6-6, the J call TRBJ1-2; D remains unclear. The CDR3 contains 13 residues. V dropped 2 bases and J dropped 3 bases, with 7 bases sitting between them. Germline V gene data show CDR1 as MNHNY and CDR2 as SVGAGI (reference sequence). The CDR3 DNA sequence: TGTGCCAGCAGTTACGAGGGAGACTATGGCTACACCTTC. It is translated as CASSYEGDYGYTF.

The chain links TRBV5-4 to TRBJ1-2, with 10 bases aligning to TRBD1. Germline CDR1 is SGHNT and CDR2 is YYREEE (reference sequence). This CDR3 region has 15 residues. The trim removed 3 bases at V and 7 bases at J, leaving 9 bases unmatched. CDR3 region: CASSSSRQGAGGYTF. The CDR3 bases are TGTGCCAGCAGCTCCTCCCGACAGGGGGCCGGTGGCTACACCTTC.

V and J are TRBV18 and TRBJ1-1, with TRBD1 matching 7 bases. Germline CDR1 is KGHSH and CDR2 is LQKENI. This CDR3 has 16 residues. V shed 2 bases, J shed 1 base, and the junction held 7 bases outside the gene matches. CDR3 nucleotide sequence: TGTGCCAGCTCACCAGAGACCGGGACAGAGAACACTGAAGCTTTCTTT. Its translation is CASSPETGTENTEAFF. Filled out from reference TRBV18 and TRBJ1-1, the complete variable domain reads NAGVMQNPRHLVRRRGQEARLRCSPMKGHSHVYWYRQLPEEGLKFMVYLQKENIIDESGMPKERFSAEFPKEGPSILRIQQVVRGDSAAYFCASSPETGTENTEAFFGQGTRLTVV.

CDR3 bases: TGCGCCAGCAGTCACTCAGACTCGTGGGAGACCCAGTACTTC. Amino acids: CASSHSDSWETQYF. The genes are TRBV23-1 and TRBJ2-5; D uncertain. TRBV23-1 is an open reading frame whose function is uncertain. CDR3 length equals 14 residues. Trimming shortened V by 3 bases and J by 5 bases, and 13 bases separated the two germline ends.

V is TRBV4-2 and J is TRBJ2-1; 11 nucleotides agree with TRBD2. V shed 0 bases and J 8 bases; nucleotides not matched to a gene: 6. This CDR3 has 16 residues. Germline lookup yields CDR1 LGHNA and CDR2 YNFKEQ. The DNA of the CDR3 is TGTGCCAGCAGCCAAGACCTCGGGACTAGCGGCGATGAGCAGTTCTTC. Its translation is CASSQDLGTSGDEQFF.

The chain is built from TRBV9 and TRBJ1-1; TRBD1 is a possible D gene (5 bases). V was clipped by 0 bases and J by 1 base, with 16 bases between them. The CDR3 spans 17 residues. Germline V gene sequence: CDR1 SGDLS, CDR2 YYNGEE. The DNA for the CDR3 is TGTGCCAGCAGCGTAGAGGACACAACATGGGGGAACACTGAAGCTTTCTTT. This gives the protein CASSVEDTTWGNTEAFF.